This TCR beta chain was recovered during a study of T cell responses to AZD1222 COVID-19 vaccine. About the research overall: Researchers grouped second doses given at about 4 or about 12 weeks into one pool.

Some clones are missing from TCRdb's copy, which holds only in-frame ones; the method was immunoSEQ multiplex PCR. Here the sample spans tens of thousands of clones, approximately 90% being singletons. To note about this clone: No antigen is known for it.

V was trimmed by 3 bases and J by 8 bases, leaving 13 bases between them. From germline, CDR1 is GTSNPN and CDR2 SVGIG (reference sequence). The CDR3 totals 12 residues. Study-level points and caveats: Spike was spanned by vaccine-associated CD4 TCRs, which were dominant at 160-218 and 743-854.

The chain is built from TRBV30 and TRBJ1-2; D not certain. Sequenced here: peripheral blood, sampled on day 0 of AZD1222 vaccination. This TCR was sampled from an adult in good health. CDR3 region: CAWSELPKGYTF. The CDR3 DNA reads as TGTGCCTGGAGCGAACTGCCTAAGGGCTACACCTTC.